The present TCR beta chain was sequenced within a study of human T cells and chemical hapten exposure. General study results and limits: Unchanged with DPC sensitization were TCRs above 1 in 1000 frequency.

At least ten counts were recorded for this clonotype. Its specificity is unknown. The time point is: healthy volunteer bleed at 6 weeks. Unfractionated whole blood yielded total RNA. Germline V gene data show CDR1 as SGHTA and CDR2 as FQGNSA. This CDR3 comprises 14 residues. V was cut by 6 bases and J by 9 bases, with 21 bases left in between. From the RACE reads, TCRdb called clonotypes with MiXCR, one entry per CDR3 protein. Found here are about 77,000 distinct CDR3 sequences, around 9.4% of them singletons; the top ten hold 1.7%. This rearrangement joins TRBV7-2 to TRBJ2-7; D perhaps matches TRBD1 (6 bases). Material for sequencing was whole blood. This sequence originates from a female donor in good health. Some clones in this sample may be carry-over from other donors' samples. The CDR3 DNA sequence: TGTGCCAGCAGTTTTACGGGACACGAGGAGAGGCAGTACTTC. Its protein product is CASSFTGHEERQYF.